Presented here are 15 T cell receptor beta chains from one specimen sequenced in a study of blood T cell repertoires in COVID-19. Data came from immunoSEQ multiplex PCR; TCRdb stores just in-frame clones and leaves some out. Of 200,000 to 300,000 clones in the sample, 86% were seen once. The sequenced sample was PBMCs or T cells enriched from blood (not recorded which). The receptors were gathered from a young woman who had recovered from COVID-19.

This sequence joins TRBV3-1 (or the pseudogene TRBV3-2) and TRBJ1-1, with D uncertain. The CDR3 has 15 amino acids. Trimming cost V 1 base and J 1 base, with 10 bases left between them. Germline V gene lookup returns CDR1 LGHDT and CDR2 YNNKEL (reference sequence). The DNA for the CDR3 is TGTGCCAGCAGCCAAGGAGGGAGGGAGAACACTGAAGCTTTCTTT. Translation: CASSQGGRENTEAFF.

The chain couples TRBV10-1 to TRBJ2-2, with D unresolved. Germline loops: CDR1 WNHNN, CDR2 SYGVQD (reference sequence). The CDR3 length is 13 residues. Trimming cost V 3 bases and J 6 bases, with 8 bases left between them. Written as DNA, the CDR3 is TGCGCCAGCAGTGATATTATTCCCGGGGAGCTGTTTTTT. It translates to CASSDIIPGELFF.

The CDR3 here is CASSQEVAVSSYEQYF. The DNA of the CDR3 is TGTGCCAGCAGCCAAGAGGTGGCGGTGAGCTCCTACGAGCAGTACTTC. The chain recombines TRBV4-2 with TRBJ2-7; D gene ambiguous. Between the trimmed V and J ends, which lost 0 bases and 0 bases, there was a span of 12 bases. CDR1 is LGHNA, CDR2 YNFKEQ, per germline. The CDR3 spans 16 residues.

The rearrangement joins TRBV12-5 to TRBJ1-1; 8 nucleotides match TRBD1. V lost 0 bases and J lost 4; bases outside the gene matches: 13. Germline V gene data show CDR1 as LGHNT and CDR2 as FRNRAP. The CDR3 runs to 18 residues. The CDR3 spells CASGLVKKWTGPGTEAFF. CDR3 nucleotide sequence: TGTGCTAGTGGTTTGGTAAAAAAATGGACAGGGCCGGGCACTGAAGCTTTCTTT.

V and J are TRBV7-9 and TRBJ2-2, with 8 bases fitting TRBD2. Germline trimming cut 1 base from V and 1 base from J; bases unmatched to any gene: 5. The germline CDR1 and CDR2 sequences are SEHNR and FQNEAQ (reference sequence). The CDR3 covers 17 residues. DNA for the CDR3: TGTGCCAGCAGCTTAGGGATAGCGGGGAAGAACACCGGGGAGCTGTTTTTT. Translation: CASSLGIAGKNTGELFF.

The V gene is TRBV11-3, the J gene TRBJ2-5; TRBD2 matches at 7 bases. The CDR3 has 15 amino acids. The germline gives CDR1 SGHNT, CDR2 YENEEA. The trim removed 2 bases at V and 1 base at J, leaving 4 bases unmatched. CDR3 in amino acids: CASSLSPSGQETQYF. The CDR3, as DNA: TGTGCCAGCAGCTTAAGCCCTAGCGGCCAAGAGACCCAGTACTTC.

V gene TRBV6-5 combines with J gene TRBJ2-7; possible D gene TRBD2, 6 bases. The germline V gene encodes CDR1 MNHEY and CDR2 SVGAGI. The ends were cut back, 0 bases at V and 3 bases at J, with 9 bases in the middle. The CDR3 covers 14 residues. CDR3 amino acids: CASSYSEGNYEQYF. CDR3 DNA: TGTGCCAGCAGTTACTCGGAGGGAAACTACGAGCAGTACTTC.

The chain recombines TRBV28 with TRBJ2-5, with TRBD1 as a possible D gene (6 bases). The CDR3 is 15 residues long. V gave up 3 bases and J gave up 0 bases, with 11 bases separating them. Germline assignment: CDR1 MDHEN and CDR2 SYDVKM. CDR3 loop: CASSLGTPYQETQYF. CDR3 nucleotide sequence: TGTGCCAGCAGTTTGGGGACACCGTACCAAGAGACCCAGTACTTC.

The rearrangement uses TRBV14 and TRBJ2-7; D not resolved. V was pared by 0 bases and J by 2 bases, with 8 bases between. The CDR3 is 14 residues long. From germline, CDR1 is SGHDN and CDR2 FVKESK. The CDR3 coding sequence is TGTGCCAGCAGCCAAGACCCTCCCGCCTACGAGCAGTACTTC. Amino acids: CASSQDPPAYEQYF.

CDR3 region: CASSAHQGVNEKLFF. In DNA form, the CDR3 reads TGTGCCAGCAGCGCCCACCAGGGGGTTAATGAAAAACTGTTTTTT. This rearrangement joins TRBV9 to TRBJ1-4, with 7 bases identical to TRBD1. Germline loops: CDR1 SGDLS, CDR2 YYNGEE. V shed 3 bases and J 4 bases; nucleotides not matched to a gene: 6. This CDR3 comprises 15 residues.

The CDR3 nucleotides are TGTGCCAGCTCACGGACAGCCGGGATGGGCTACACCTTC. Translation: CASSRTAGMGYTF. The chain employs TRBV27 and TRBJ1-2; TRBD1 is a possible D gene (6 bases). CDR1 is MNHEY and CDR2 is SMNVEV in the germline V gene (reference sequence). The ends were cut back, 8 bases at V and 8 bases at J, with 18 bases in the middle. The CDR3 has 13 amino acids.

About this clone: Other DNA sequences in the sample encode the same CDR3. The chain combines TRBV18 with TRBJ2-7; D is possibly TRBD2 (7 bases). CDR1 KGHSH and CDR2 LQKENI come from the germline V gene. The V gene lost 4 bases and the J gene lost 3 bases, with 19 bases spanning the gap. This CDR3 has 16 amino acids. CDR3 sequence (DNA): TGTGCCAGCTCACTGGGGAGGGGGGGGCGGCTCTACGAGCAGTACTTC. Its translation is CASSLGRGGRLYEQYF.

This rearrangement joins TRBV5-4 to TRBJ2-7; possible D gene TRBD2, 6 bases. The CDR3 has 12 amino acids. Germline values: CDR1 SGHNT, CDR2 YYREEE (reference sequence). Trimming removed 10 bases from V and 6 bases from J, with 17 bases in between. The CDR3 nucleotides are TGTGCCGGGGGGTCCCTGGGAGGCGAGCAGTACTTC. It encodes CAGGSLGGEQYF.

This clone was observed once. The CDR3 nucleotides are TGTGCCAGCAGTGACCCGGGACAGGGTGTAGAGACCCAGTACTTC. Translated: CASSDPGQGVETQYF. The chain is built from TRBV28 and TRBJ2-5, with 9 bases aligning to TRBD1. CDR1 and CDR2 from the germline V gene are MDHEN and SYDVKM. The CDR3 sequence is 15 residues long. Trimming at V came to 5 bases and at J to 4 bases, leaving 8 bases not matched to a gene. Using reference TRBV28 and TRBJ2-5 for the parts outside the CDR3, the full variable domain is DVKVTQSSRYLVKRTGEKVFLECVQDMDHENMFWYRQDPGLGLRLIYFSYDVKMKEKGDIPEGYSVSREKKERFSLILESASTNQTSMYLCASSDPGQGVETQYFGPGTRLLVL.

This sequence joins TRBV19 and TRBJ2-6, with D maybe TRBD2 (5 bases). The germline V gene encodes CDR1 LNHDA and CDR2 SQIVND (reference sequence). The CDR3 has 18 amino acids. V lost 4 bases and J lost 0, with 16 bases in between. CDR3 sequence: CASSTGKTLYSGANVLTF. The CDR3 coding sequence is TGTGCCAGTAGTACCGGGAAAACTTTATACTCTGGGGCCAACGTCCTGACTTTC. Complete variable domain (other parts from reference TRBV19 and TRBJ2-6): DGGITQSPKYLFRKEGQNVTLSCEQNLNHDAMYWYRQDPGQGLRLIYYSQIVNDFQKGDIAEGYSVSREKKESFPLTVTSAQKNPTAFYLCASSTGKTLYSGANVLTFGAGSRLTVL.